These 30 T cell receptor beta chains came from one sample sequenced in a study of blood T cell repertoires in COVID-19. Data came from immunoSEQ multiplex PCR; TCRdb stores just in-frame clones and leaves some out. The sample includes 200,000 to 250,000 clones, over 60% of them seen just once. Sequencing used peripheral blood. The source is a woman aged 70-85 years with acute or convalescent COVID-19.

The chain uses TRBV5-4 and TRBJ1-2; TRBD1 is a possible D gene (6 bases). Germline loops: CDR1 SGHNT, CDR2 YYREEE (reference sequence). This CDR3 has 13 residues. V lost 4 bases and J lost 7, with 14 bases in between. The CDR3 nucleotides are TGTGCCAGCAGCGCGGACAGTATGGTTGGCTACACCTTC. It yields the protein CASSADSMVGYTF.

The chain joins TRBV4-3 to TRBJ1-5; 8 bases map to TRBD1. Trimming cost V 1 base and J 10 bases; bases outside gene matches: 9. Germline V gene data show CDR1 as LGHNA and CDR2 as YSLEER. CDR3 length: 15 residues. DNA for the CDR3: TGCGCCAGCAGCCAAGGCCGGGACAGGAGGTCACCCCAGCATTTT. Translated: CASSQGRDRRSPQHF.

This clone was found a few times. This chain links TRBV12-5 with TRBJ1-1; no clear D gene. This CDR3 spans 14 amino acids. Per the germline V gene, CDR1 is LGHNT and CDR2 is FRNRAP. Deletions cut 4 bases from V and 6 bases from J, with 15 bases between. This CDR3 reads CASGSPAEHPEAFF. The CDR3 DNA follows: TGTGCTAGTGGTTCCCCTGCTGAGCATCCTGAAGCTTTCTTT.

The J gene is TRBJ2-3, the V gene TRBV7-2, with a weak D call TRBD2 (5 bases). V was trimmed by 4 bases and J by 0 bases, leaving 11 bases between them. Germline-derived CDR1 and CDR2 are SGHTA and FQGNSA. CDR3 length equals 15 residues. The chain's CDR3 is CASSSNAGSTDTQYF. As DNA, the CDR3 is TGTGCCAGCAGCTCCAATGCGGGCAGCACAGATACGCAGTATTTT.

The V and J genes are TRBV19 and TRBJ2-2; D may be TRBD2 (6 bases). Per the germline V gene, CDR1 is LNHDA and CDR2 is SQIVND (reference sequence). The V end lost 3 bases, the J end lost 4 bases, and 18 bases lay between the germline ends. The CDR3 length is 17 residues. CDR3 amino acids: CASSMSGGRLRTGELFF. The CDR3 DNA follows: TGTGCCAGTAGTATGTCCGGAGGGAGGTTGCGCACCGGGGAGCTGTTTTTT. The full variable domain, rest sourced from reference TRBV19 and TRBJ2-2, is DGGITQSPKYLFRKEGQNVTLSCEQNLNHDAMYWYRQDPGQGLRLIYYSQIVNDFQKGDIAEGYSVSREKKESFPLTVTSAQKNPTAFYLCASSMSGGRLRTGELFFGEGSRLTVL.

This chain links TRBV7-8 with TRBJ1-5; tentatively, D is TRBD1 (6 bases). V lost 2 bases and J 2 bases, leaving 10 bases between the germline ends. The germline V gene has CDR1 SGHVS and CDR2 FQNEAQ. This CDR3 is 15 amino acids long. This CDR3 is CASSLQGMGNQPQHF. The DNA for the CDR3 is TGTGCCAGCAGCTTACAGGGGATGGGCAATCAGCCCCAGCATTTT.

This CDR3 reads CASSLPTGRNEQYF. Written as DNA, the CDR3 is TGCGCCAGCAGCCTCCCGACAGGGCGAAACGAGCAGTACTTC. V gene TRBV5-1 combines with J gene TRBJ2-7; TRBD1 matches 7 bases. The CDR3 length is 14 residues. J was trimmed by 5 bases and V by 4 bases; bases with no gene match: 9. Looked up from germline, CDR1 is SGHRS and CDR2 is YFSETQ.

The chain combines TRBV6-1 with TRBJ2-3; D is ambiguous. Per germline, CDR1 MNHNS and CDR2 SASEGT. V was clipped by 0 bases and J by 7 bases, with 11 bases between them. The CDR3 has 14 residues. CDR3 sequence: CASSEAAGLYTQYF. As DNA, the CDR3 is TGTGCCAGCAGTGAAGCGGCAGGCCTCTATACGCAGTATTTT.

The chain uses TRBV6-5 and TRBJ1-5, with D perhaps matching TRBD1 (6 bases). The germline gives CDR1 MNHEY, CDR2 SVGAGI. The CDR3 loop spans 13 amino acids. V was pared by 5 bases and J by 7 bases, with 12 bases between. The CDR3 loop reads CASSNRVGQPQHF. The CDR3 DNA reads TGTGCCAGCAGTAACAGGGTAGGCCAGCCCCAGCATTTT.

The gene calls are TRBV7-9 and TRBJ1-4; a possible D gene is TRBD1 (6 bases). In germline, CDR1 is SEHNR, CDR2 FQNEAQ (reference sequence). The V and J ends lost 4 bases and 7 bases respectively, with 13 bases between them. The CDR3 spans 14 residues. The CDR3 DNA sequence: TGTGCCAGCAGCTATAGACAGGCCGGTGAAAAACTGTTTTTT. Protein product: CASSYRQAGEKLFF.

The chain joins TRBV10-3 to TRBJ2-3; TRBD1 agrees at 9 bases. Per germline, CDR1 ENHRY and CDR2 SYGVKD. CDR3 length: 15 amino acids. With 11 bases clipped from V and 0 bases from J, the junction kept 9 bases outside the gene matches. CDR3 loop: CAVGSGTGSTDTQYF. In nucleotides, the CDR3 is TGTGCCGTTGGGTCCGGGACAGGGAGCACAGATACGCAGTATTTT.

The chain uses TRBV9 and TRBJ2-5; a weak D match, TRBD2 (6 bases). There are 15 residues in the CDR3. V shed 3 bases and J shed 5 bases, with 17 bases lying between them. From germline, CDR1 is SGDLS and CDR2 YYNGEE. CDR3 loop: CASSGGTVPGETQYF. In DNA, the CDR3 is TGTGCCAGCAGCGGCGGGACTGTTCCCGGGGAGACCCAGTACTTC.

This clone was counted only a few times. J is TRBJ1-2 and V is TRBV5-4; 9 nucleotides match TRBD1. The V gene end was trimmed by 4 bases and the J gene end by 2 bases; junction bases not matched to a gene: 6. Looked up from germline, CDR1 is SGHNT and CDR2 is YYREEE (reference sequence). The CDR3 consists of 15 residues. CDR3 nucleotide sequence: TGTGCCAGCAGCGCGGGGACAGGGACAAACTATGGCTACACCTTC. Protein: CASSAGTGTNYGYTF.

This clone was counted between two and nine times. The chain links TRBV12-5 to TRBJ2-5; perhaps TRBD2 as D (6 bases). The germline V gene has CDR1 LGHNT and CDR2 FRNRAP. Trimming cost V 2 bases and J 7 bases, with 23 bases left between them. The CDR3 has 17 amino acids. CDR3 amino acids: CASGLSNDWGAGWTQYF. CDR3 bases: TGTGCTAGTGGTTTGAGTAACGATTGGGGCGCGGGGTGGACCCAGTACTTC.

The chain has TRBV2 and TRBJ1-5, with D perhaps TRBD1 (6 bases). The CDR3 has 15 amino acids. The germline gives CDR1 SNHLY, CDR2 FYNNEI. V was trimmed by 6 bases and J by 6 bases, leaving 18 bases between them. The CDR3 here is CASSTRGQFGQPQHF. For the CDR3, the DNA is TGTGCCAGCAGCACTAGGGGACAATTCGGTCAGCCCCAGCATTTT.

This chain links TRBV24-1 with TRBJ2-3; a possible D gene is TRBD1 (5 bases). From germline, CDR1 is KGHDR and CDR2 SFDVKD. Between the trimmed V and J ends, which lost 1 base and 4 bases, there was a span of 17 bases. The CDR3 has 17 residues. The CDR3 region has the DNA TGTGCCACCAGTGATTTCGAGTCAGGGATAGGGGCAGATACGCAGTATTTT. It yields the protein CATSDFESGIGADTQYF.

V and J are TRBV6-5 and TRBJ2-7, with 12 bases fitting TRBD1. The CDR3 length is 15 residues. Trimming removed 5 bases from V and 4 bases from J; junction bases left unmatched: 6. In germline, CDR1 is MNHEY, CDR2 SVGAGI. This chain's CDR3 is CASSIGTGGPYEQYF. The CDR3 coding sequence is TGTGCCAGCAGTATCGGGACAGGGGGCCCGTACGAGCAGTACTTC.

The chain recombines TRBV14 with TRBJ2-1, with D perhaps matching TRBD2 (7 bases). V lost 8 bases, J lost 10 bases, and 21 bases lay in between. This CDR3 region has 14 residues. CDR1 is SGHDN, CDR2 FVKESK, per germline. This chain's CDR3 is CASCPGGNFNEQFF. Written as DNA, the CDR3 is TGTGCCAGCTGCCCGGGGGGCAATTTCAACGAGCAGTTCTTC.

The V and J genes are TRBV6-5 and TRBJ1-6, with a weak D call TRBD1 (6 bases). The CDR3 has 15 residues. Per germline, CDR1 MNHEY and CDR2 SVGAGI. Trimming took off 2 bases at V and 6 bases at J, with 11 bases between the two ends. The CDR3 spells CASSYRTALNSPLHF. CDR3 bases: TGTGCCAGCAGTTACCGGACAGCGCTTAATTCACCCCTCCACTTT.

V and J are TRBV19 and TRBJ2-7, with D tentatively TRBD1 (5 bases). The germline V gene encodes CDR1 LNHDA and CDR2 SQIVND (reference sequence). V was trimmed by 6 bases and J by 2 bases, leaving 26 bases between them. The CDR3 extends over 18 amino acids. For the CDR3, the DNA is TGTGCCAGTAGCCCTCTAGGGGCCCGGACGACAAACCCCTACGAGCAGTACTTC. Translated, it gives CASSPLGARTTNPYEQYF.

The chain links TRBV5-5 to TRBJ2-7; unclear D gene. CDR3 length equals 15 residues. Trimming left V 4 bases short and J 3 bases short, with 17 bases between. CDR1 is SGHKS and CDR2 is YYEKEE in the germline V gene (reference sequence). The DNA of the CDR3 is TGTGCCAGCAGCCTTATGGGCCTGTCGGACTACGAGCAGTACGTC. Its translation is CASSLMGLSDYEQYV.

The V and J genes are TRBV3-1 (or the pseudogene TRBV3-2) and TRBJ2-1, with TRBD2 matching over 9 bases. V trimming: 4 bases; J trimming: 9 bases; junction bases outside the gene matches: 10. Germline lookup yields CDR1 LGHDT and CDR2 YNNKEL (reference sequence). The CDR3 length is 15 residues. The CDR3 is CASSLGRGGAGEQFF. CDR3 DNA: TGTGCCAGCAGCCTCGGTCGCGGGGGGGCGGGTGAGCAGTTCTTC.

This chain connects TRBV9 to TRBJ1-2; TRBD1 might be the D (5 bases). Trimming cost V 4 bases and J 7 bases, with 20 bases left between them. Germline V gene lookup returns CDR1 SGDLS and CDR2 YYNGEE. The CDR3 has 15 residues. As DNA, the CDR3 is TGTGCCAGCAGCCCAGATCAGGGTGTGAGGTTTGGCTACACCTTC. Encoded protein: CASSPDQGVRFGYTF.

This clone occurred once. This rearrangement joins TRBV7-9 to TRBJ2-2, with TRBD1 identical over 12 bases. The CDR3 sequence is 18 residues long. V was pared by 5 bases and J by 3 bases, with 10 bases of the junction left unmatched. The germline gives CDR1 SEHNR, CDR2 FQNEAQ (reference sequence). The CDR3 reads CASSPILGQGAYTGELFF. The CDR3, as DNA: TGTGCCAGCAGCCCTATTCTGGGACAGGGGGCCTACACCGGGGAGCTGTTTTTT.

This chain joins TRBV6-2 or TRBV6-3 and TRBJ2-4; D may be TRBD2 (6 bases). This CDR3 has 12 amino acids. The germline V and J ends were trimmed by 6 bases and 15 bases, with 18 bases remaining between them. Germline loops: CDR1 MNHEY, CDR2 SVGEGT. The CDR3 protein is CASSPSGFRGYF. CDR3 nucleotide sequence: TGTGCCAGCAGCCCCAGCGGGTTCCGGGGGTACTTC.

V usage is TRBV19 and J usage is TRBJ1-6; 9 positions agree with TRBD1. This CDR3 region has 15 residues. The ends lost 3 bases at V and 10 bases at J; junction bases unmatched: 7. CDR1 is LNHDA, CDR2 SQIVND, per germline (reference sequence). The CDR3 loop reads CASSIFGQGTSPLHF. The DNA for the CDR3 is TGTGCCAGTAGTATTTTCGGACAGGGGACCTCACCCCTCCACTTT.

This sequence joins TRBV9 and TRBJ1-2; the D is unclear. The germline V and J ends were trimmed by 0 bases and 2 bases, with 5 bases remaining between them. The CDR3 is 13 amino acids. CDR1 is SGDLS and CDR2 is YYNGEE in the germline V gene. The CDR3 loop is CASSVAVNYGYTF. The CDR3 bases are TGTGCCAGCAGCGTAGCGGTGAACTATGGCTACACCTTC.

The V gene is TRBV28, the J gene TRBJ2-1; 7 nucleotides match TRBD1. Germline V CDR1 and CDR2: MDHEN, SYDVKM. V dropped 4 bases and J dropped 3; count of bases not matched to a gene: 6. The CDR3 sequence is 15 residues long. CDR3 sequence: CASSSAGTDYNEQFF. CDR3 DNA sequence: TGTGCCAGCAGTTCCGCCGGGACAGACTACAATGAGCAGTTCTTC.

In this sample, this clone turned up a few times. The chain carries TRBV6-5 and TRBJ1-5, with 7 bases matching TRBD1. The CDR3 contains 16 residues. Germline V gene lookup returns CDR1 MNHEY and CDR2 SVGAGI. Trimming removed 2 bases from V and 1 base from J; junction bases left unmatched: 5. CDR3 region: CASSYTLGQSNQPQHF. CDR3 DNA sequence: TGTGCCAGCAGTTACACCCTGGGACAGAGCAATCAGCCCCAGCATTTT.

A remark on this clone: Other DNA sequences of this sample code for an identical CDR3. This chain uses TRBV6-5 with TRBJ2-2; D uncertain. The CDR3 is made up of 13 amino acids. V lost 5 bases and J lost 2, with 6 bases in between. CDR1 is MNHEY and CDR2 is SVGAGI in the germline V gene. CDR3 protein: CASSRTNTGELFF. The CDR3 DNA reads TGTGCCAGCAGTCGTACAAACACCGGGGAGCTGTTTTTT.